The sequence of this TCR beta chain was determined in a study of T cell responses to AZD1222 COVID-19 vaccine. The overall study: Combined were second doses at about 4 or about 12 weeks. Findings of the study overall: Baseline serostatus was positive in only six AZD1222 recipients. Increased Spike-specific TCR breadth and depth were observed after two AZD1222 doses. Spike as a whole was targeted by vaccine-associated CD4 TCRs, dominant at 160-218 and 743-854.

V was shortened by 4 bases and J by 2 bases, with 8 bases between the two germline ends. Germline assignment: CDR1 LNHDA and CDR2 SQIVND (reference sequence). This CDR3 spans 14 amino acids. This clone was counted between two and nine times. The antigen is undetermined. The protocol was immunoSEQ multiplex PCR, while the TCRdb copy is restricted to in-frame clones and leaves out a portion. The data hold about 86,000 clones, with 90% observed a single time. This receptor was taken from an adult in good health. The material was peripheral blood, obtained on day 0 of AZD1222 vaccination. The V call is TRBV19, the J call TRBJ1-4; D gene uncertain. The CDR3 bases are TGTGCCAGTAGTAGCCAGACTACTAATGAAAAACTGTTTTTT. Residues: CASSSQTTNEKLFF.